These 32 T cell receptor beta chains share one sample of origin, sequenced in a study of blood T cell repertoires in COVID-19. Libraries were prepared by immunoSEQ multiplex PCR; TCRdb keeps only in-frame clonotypes and omits some of them. Among 150,000 to 200,000 clones, around 88% were seen once, and the ten largest hold under 6%. Material: peripheral blood. Source of these receptors: a human donor in a cohort sampled during active COVID-19.

This chain uses TRBV7-2 with TRBJ2-5; D gene unclear. The germline gives CDR1 SGHTA, CDR2 FQGNSA. Trimming left V 4 bases short and J 3 bases short, with 9 bases between. The CDR3 contains 13 residues. The CDR3 is CASSSYTKETQYF. CDR3 coding DNA: TGTGCCAGCAGCTCATACACAAAAGAGACCCAGTACTTC. The full variable domain, rest sourced from reference TRBV7-2 and TRBJ2-5, is GAGVSQSPSNKVTEKGKDVELRCDPISGHTALYWYRQSLGQGLEFLIYFQGNSAPDKSGLPSDRFSAERTGGSVSTLTIQRTQQEDSAVYLCASSSYTKETQYFGPGTRLLVL.

V usage is TRBV7-3 and J usage is TRBJ2-1; D unresolved. From germline, CDR1 is SGHTA and CDR2 FQGTGA. V was shortened by 2 bases and J by 7 bases, with 9 bases between the two germline ends. This CDR3 is built from 13 residues. CDR3 in amino acids: CASSLSPGNEQFF. The CDR3, as DNA: TGTGCCAGCAGCTTATCCCCCGGGAATGAGCAGTTCTTC.

V gene TRBV24-1 combines with J gene TRBJ2-4; TRBD1 matches 7 bases. CDR3 length equals 16 residues. The junction had 13 bases not matched to a gene; V was cut back by 12 bases and J by 0 bases. CDR1 and CDR2 (germline): KGHDR, SFDVKD. The CDR3 loop is CAAVGQFLIAKNIQYF. The CDR3 nucleotides read TGTGCCGCCGTGGGACAGTTTCTAATAGCCAAAAACATTCAGTACTTC.

This rearrangement joins TRBV11-3 to TRBJ2-7; D gene uncertain. The length of the CDR3 is 12 residues. The V and J ends lost 1 base and 7 bases respectively, with 8 bases between them. Germline CDR1 and CDR2: SGHNT and YENEEA. CDR3 coding DNA: TGTGCCAGCAGCTTAGGAGCGCGTGAGCAGTACTTC. Residues: CASSLGAREQYF.

This clone was detected only a few times. This rearrangement joins TRBV30 to TRBJ2-2; TRBD2 aligns across 11 bases. Losses at the gene ends were 8 bases for V and 4 bases for J; bases not matched to a gene: 3. The CDR3 has 13 amino acids. Per the germline V gene, CDR1 is GTSNPN and CDR2 is SVGIG (reference sequence). CDR3 protein: CAGGLAGTGELFF. The CDR3, as DNA: TGTGCCGGAGGACTAGCGGGCACCGGGGAGCTGTTTTTT.

V gene TRBV30 combines with J gene TRBJ1-1; D perhaps matches TRBD1 (5 bases). Trimming removed 5 bases from V and 1 base from J, with 8 bases in between. CDR3 length: 12 amino acids. Looked up from germline, CDR1 is GTSNPN and CDR2 is SVGIG (reference sequence). The CDR3 nucleotides are TGTGCCTGGTCCCAGGGGAACACTGAAGCTTTCTTT. Protein: CAWSQGNTEAFF. Together with reference TRBV30 and TRBJ1-1, the CDR3 gives the full variable domain: SQTIHQWPATLVQPVGSPLSLECTVEGTSNPNLYWYRQAAGRGLQLLFYSVGIGQISSEVPQNLSASRPQDRQFILSSKKLLLSDSGFYLCAWSQGNTEAFFGQGTRLTVV.

The chain combines TRBV6-5 with TRBJ1-2; 9 bases line up with TRBD1. This CDR3 is built from 15 residues. The V gene end was trimmed by 6 bases and the J gene end by 4 bases; junction bases not matched to a gene: 9. Germline CDR1 and CDR2: MNHEY and SVGAGI. Here the CDR3 DNA reads TGTGCCAGCAGCTATACAGGGGGCACTAGCTATGGCTACACCTTC. Translated: CASSYTGGTSYGYTF.

The chain couples TRBV6-5 to TRBJ1-2; the match to TRBD1 covers 8 bases. V shed 6 bases, J shed 2 bases, and the junction held 5 bases outside the gene matches. This CDR3 has 14 amino acids. From germline, CDR1 is MNHEY and CDR2 SVGAGI. The CDR3 spells CASSLRQGNYGYTF. The CDR3 DNA reads as TGTGCCAGCAGCTTAAGACAGGGGAACTATGGCTACACCTTC.

The rearrangement joins TRBV5-6 to TRBJ1-6; the D is unclear. This CDR3 spans 16 amino acids. Trimming removed 2 bases from V and 9 bases from J, with 18 bases in between. Germline V gene sequence: CDR1 SGHDT, CDR2 YYEEEE. Here the CDR3 reads CASSFGRGRSGSPLHF. The DNA of the CDR3 is TGTGCCAGCAGCTTCGGACGGGGTAGGTCGGGTTCACCCCTCCACTTT.

This clone was counted only a few times. The V and J genes are TRBV6-5 and TRBJ1-1, with 12 nucleotides matching TRBD1. Germline V CDR1 and CDR2: MNHEY, SVGAGI. The trim removed 8 bases at V and 2 bases at J, leaving 3 bases unmatched. This CDR3 has 14 residues. The CDR3, as DNA: TGTGCCAGCGGGGGACAGGGGGCCAACACTGAAGCTTTCTTT. It is translated as CASGGQGANTEAFF.

CDR3 bases: TGTGCCAGCAGCGTCAATCAGGGCCCGGCCGAGTCACCCCTCCACTTT. Its protein is CASSVNQGPAESPLHF. This chain joins TRBV9 and TRBJ1-6, with a weak D call TRBD1 (5 bases). Germline V CDR1 and CDR2: SGDLS, YYNGEE. The V and J ends lost 2 bases and 10 bases respectively, with 19 bases between them. The CDR3 has 16 amino acids.

The DNA of the CDR3 is TGTGCCAGCAGTGGAGCGGGAGGAGGGTACAATGAGCAGTTCTTC. Protein: CASSGAGGGYNEQFF. The J gene is TRBJ2-1, the V gene TRBV27; 9 positions match TRBD2. CDR1 MNHEY and CDR2 SMNVEV come from the germline V gene (reference sequence). This CDR3 comprises 15 residues. The ends lost 5 bases at V and 4 bases at J; junction bases unmatched: 6.

The rearrangement uses TRBV28 and TRBJ1-1; TRBD1 matches 8 bases. Germline CDR1 is MDHEN and CDR2 is SYDVKM. The trim removed 8 bases at V and 2 bases at J, leaving 10 bases unmatched. This CDR3 has 15 residues. The CDR3 DNA reads TGTGCCAGCCAAGCGTACGGACAGGGCAACACTGAAGCTTTCTTT. Its translation is CASQAYGQGNTEAFF.

The V and J genes are TRBV6-5 and TRBJ1-3; perhaps TRBD1 as D (5 bases). This CDR3 spans 13 amino acids. With 6 bases removed from V and 3 bases from J, the gap between germline ends came to 9 bases. The germline V gene encodes CDR1 MNHEY and CDR2 SVGAGI. This CDR3 is CASSSGNGNTIYF. The CDR3, as DNA: TGTGCCAGCAGCTCAGGGAATGGAAACACCATATATTTT.

Notes on this clone: The sample contains more than one DNA sequence encoding this CDR3. CDR3 in amino acids: CSVELQGGYNEQFF. The CDR3 DNA reads TGCAGCGTTGAACTACAGGGGGGGTACAATGAGCAGTTCTTC. The rearrangement uses TRBV29-1 and TRBJ2-1, with D perhaps matching TRBD1 (8 bases). Trimming pared 2 bases from V and 4 bases from J, leaving 12 bases between. The germline CDR1 and CDR2 sequences are SQVTM and ANQGSEA. This CDR3 region has 14 residues.

Of note for this clone: An end of the junction does not agree with germline; a read error may underlie this. The chain combines TRBV7-9 with TRBJ2-6; possible D gene TRBD1, 6 bases. CDR3 length equals 19 residues. The germline V gene encodes CDR1 SEHNR and CDR2 FQNEAQ (reference sequence). CDR3 region: CASSLGWRQDHSRANVLTF. Here the CDR3 DNA reads TGTGCCAGCAGCTTAGGGTGGCGACAGGACCACTCTAGGGCCAACGTCCTGACTTTC.

V usage is TRBV20-1 and J usage is TRBJ1-1, with D uncertain. Trimming shortened V by 1 base and J by 8 bases, and 8 bases separated the two germline ends. The CDR3 contains 11 residues. Germline lookup yields CDR1 DFQATT and CDR2 SNEGSKA (reference sequence). The DNA for the CDR3 is TGCAGTGCTAGAGTGGACTTAGAAGCTTTCTTT. Its translation is CSARVDLEAFF.

This clone has a handful of counts. The rearrangement links TRBV15 to TRBJ2-7; D is possibly TRBD2 (5 bases). The V gene lost 4 bases and the J gene lost 0 bases, with 7 bases spanning the gap. The germline V gene has CDR1 LNHNV and CDR2 YYDKDF (reference sequence). The CDR3 covers 13 residues. The CDR3 DNA sequence: TGTGCCACCAGCATGGGGAGCTCCTACGAGCAGTACTTC. Protein sequence: CATSMGSSYEQYF. Using reference TRBV15 and TRBJ2-7 for the parts outside the CDR3, the full variable domain is DAMVIQNPRYQVTQFGKPVTLSCSQTLNHNVMYWYQQKSSQAPKLLFHYYDKDFNNEADTPDNFQSRRPNTSFCFLDIRSPGLGDTAMYLCATSMGSSYEQYFGPGTRLTVT.

V and J are TRBV10-3 and TRBJ2-1, with 9 nucleotides matching TRBD1. CDR3 length equals 15 residues. Trimming cost V 6 bases and J 3 bases; bases outside gene matches: 6. Germline loops: CDR1 ENHRY, CDR2 SYGVKD. The CDR3: CAIREDRGNYNEQFF. The CDR3 nucleotides are TGTGCCATCAGGGAGGACAGGGGAAACTACAATGAGCAGTTCTTC.

The chain employs TRBV7-3 and TRBJ2-3, with D perhaps TRBD2 (5 bases). V lost 9 bases and J 2 bases, leaving 15 bases between the germline ends. CDR3 length equals 14 residues. The germline V gene encodes CDR1 SGHTA and CDR2 FQGTGA. The CDR3 coding sequence is TGTGCCAGTTCCCCTTCGGGATACACAGATACGCAGTATTTT. It yields the protein CASSPSGYTDTQYF.

This chain connects TRBV7-2 to TRBJ2-1; D gene ambiguous. Germline V lookup: CDR1 SGHTA, CDR2 FQGNSA. Trimming shortened V by 2 bases and J by 2 bases, and 7 bases separated the two germline ends. The CDR3 extends over 14 amino acids. CDR3 amino acids: CASSLSSAYNEQFF. The CDR3 region has the DNA TGTGCCAGCAGCTTATCCTCGGCCTACAATGAGCAGTTCTTC.

This sequence joins TRBV21-1 and TRBJ2-5; no check of the table's D call, TRBD2, against the DNA was made. TRBV21-1 represents a pseudogene. This CDR3 region has 15 residues. The CDR3 region is CASSKKLAGSETQYF. The CDR3 DNA sequence: TGTGCCAGCAGCAAGAAACTAGCGGGATCCGAGACCCAGTACTTC.

The rearrangement joins TRBV7-9 to TRBJ2-5, with TRBD2 matching over 7 bases. Per germline, CDR1 SEHNR and CDR2 FQNEAQ (reference sequence). J lost 11 bases, V lost 5 bases, and 14 bases had no gene match. The CDR3 is made up of 14 amino acids. For the CDR3, the DNA is TGTGCCAGCAGCGCGGGACTACCAGAATTAGGGCAGTACTTC. Translation gives CASSAGLPELGQYF.

The V and J genes are TRBV28 and TRBJ1-1; 7 positions agree with TRBD1. Germline values: CDR1 MDHEN, CDR2 SYDVKM. The CDR3 has 14 residues. V was clipped by 2 bases and J by 3 bases; unmatched bases: 3. The CDR3 protein is CASSLRTGDTEAFF. DNA of the CDR3: TGTGCCAGCAGTTTACGTACAGGGGACACTGAAGCTTTCTTT.

This clone was seen only a few times. J is TRBJ1-2 and V is TRBV30, with D perhaps TRBD1 (5 bases). V lost 3 bases, J lost 4 bases, and 21 bases lay in between. There are 16 residues in the CDR3. The germline V gene encodes CDR1 GTSNPN and CDR2 SVGIG (reference sequence). CDR3 protein: CAWRSLGTLGLYGYTF. CDR3 DNA: TGTGCCTGGAGATCGCTTGGGACTCTAGGCCTCTATGGCTACACCTTC.

The chain links TRBV6-6 to TRBJ1-5; D call uncertain. V was trimmed by 5 bases and J by 0 bases, leaving 8 bases between them. The germline CDR1 and CDR2 sequences are MNHNY and SVGAGI (reference sequence). The CDR3 consists of 14 residues. CDR3 loop: CASSRGISNQPQHF. The CDR3 DNA reads TGTGCCAGCAGTAGAGGTATTAGCAATCAGCCCCAGCATTTT.

This clone was seen a handful of times. The chain uses TRBV24-1 and TRBJ1-5; no definite D call. With 0 bases removed from V and 2 bases from J, the gap between germline ends came to 16 bases. The germline V gene encodes CDR1 KGHDR and CDR2 SFDVKD. This CDR3 comprises 18 residues. In nucleotides, the CDR3 is TGTGCCACCAGTGATTTGAGAGGGAGCCGGCGTGGCAATCAGCCCCAGCATTTT. Its protein product is CATSDLRGSRRGNQPQHF.

This chain connects TRBV29-1 to TRBJ2-2; 8 positions agree with TRBD1. With V trimmed by 7 bases and J by 3 bases, 7 bases remained unmatched. This CDR3 has 14 amino acids. Per the germline V gene, CDR1 is SQVTM and CDR2 is ANQGSEA. CDR3: CSAWTGWDTGELFF. For the CDR3, the DNA is TGCAGCGCCTGGACAGGGTGGGACACCGGGGAGCTGTTTTTT.

This chain links TRBV6-1 with TRBJ1-6; TRBD1 agrees at 9 bases. V shed 3 bases and J 7 bases; nucleotides not matched to a gene: 16. CDR3 length: 19 amino acids. Germline V CDR1 and CDR2: MNHNS, SASEGT. CDR3 amino acids: CASSDPGQGSFRLNSPLHF. The CDR3 DNA is TGTGCCAGCAGTGACCCGGGACAGGGAAGTTTTAGATTGAATTCACCCCTCCACTTT.

V and J are TRBV6-1 and TRBJ2-7, with a tentative D call TRBD1 (5 bases). V gave up 3 bases and J gave up 6 bases, with 12 bases separating them. This CDR3 region has 13 residues. The V gene's germline CDR1 is MNHNS and CDR2 SASEGT. The CDR3 sequence is CASSEWQGAEQYF. In nucleotides, the CDR3 is TGTGCCAGCAGTGAGTGGCAGGGTGCCGAGCAGTACTTC.

This chain links TRBV24-1 with TRBJ1-2, with a possible D match to TRBD1 (5 bases). This CDR3 has 13 amino acids. V was trimmed by 3 bases and J by 4 bases, leaving 8 bases between them. In germline, CDR1 is KGHDR, CDR2 SFDVKD. The CDR3 sequence: CATSDSTGYGYTF. The DNA of the CDR3 is TGTGCCACCAGTGATAGTACAGGCTATGGCTACACCTTC.

V is TRBV27 and J is TRBJ2-7; no definite D call. Germline V gene lookup returns CDR1 MNHEY and CDR2 SMNVEV (reference sequence). V was trimmed by 2 bases and J by 2 bases, leaving 10 bases between them. The CDR3 has 14 residues. The CDR3 coding sequence is TGTGCCAGCAGTTTAAGGCGGCGCCCCTACGAGCAGTACTTC. This codes for CASSLRRRPYEQYF.